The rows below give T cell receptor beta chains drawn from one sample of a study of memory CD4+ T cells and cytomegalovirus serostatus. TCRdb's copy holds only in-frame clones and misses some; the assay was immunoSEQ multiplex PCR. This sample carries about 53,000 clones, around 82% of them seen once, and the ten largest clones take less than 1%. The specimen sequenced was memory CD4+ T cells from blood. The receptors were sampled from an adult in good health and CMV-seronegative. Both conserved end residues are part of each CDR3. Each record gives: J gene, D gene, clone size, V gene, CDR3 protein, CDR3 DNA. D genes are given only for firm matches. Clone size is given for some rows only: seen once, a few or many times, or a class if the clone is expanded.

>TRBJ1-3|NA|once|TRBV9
CASSVATTGAGNTIYF
TGTGCCAGCAGCGTAGCTACGACAGGTGCAGGAAACACCATATATTTT
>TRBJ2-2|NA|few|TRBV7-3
CASSPFRGATTGELFF
TGTGCCAGCAGCCCGTTTCGGGGCGCGACCACCGGGGAGCTGTTTTTT
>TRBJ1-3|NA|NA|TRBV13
CASSLQGARSGNTIYF
TGTGCCAGCAGCCTACAGGGCGCAAGGTCTGGAAACACCATATATTTT
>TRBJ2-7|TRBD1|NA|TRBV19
CASSRGGQGGSEQYF
TGTGCCAGTAGCCGGGGCGGACAGGGGGGATCCGAGCAGTACTTC
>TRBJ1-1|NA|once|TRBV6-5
CASSPPGLANTEAFF
TGTGCCAGCTCCCCGCCGGGACTGGCAAACACTGAAGCTTTCTTT
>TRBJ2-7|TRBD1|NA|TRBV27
CASRVGQVGSYEQYF
TGTGCCAGCCGCGTAGGACAGGTAGGCTCCTACGAGCAGTACTTC
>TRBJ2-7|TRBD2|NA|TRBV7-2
CASSLVAGGRYEQYF
TGTGCCAGCAGCTTAGTGGCGGGGGGCCGTTACGAGCAGTACTTC
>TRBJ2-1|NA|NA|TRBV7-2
CASSPTTAIYNEQFF
TGTGCCAGCAGCCCCACCACCGCAATTTACAATGAGCAGTTCTTC
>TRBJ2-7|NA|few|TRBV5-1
CASSFSGLVSYEQYF
TGCGCCAGCAGCTTTAGCGGATTAGTTTCCTACGAGCAGTACTTC
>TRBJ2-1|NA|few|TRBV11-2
CASSLGTNEQFF
TGTGCCAGCAGCCTGGGGACCAATGAGCAGTTCTTC
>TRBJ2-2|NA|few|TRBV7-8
CASSLYRGGSTGELFF
TGTGCCAGCAGCTTGTACAGGGGAGGGAGCACCGGGGAGCTGTTTTTT
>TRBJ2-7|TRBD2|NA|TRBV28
CASSLPAGHGYEQYF
TGTGCCAGCAGTCTCCCAGCGGGGCACGGCTACGAGCAGTACTTC
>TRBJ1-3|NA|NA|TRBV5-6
CASSLGPSGNTIYF
TGTGCCAGCAGCCTGGGGCCCTCTGGAAACACCATATATTTT
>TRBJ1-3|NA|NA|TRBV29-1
CSVEDPASRRLGNTIYF
TGCAGCGTTGAAGATCCGGCAAGCCGAAGGTTGGGAAACACCATATATTTT
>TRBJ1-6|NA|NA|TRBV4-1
CASSQWAGNYNSPLHF
TGCGCCAGCAGCCAATGGGCCGGTAACTATAATTCACCCCTCCACTTT
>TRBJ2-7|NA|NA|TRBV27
CASSLTSRRPSYEQYF
TGTGCCAGCAGTTTAACCTCGCGAAGACCGTCCTACGAGCAGTACTTC
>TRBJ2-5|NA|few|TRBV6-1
CASSGITGNQETQYF
TGTGCCAGCAGTGGCATCACAGGGAACCAAGAGACCCAGTACTTC
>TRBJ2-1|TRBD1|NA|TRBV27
CASTFGTGGGMYEQFF
TGTGCCAGCACCTTCGGGACAGGGGGTGGTATGTATGAGCAGTTCTTC
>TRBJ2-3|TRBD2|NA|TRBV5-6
CASSAGVGFSFDTQYF
TGTGCCAGCAGCGCGGGAGTGGGGTTTTCGTTCGATACGCAGTATTTT
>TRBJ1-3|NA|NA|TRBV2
CASSVLHGSGNTIYF
TGTGCCAGCAGTGTATTGCATGGGTCAGGAAACACCATATATTTT
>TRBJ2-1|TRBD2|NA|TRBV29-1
CSFRTSGGSNEQFF
TGCAGCTTCCGGACTAGCGGGGGGTCCAATGAGCAGTTCTTC
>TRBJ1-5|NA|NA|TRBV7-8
CASSFGGRQPQHF
TGTGCCAGCAGCTTTGGGGGGCGTCAGCCCCAGCATTTT
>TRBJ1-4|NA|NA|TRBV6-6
CASSYSRGGGEKLFF
TGTGCCAGCAGTTACTCGCGGGGGGGAGGTGAAAAACTGTTTTTT
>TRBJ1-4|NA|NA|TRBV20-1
CSAKRGEKLFF
TGCAGTGCTAAGAGGGGTGAAAAACTGTTTTTT
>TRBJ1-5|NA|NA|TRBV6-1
CASSEVGQPRNQPQHF
TGTGCCAGCAGTGAAGTTGGGCAGCCACGCAATCAGCCCCAGCATTTT
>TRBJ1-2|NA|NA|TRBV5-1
CASSLTDNYGYTF
TGCGCCAGCAGCTTGACAGATAACTATGGCTACACCTTC
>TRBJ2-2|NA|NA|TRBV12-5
CASGLDTGGELFF
TGTGCTAGTGGTTTGGATACGGGCGGGGAGCTGTTTTTT
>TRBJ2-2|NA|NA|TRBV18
CASSRGINTGELFF
TGTGCCAGCTCACGAGGGATTAACACCGGGGAGCTGTTTTTT
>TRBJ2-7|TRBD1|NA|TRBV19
CASSKTGAAGSYEQYF
TGTGCCAGTAGTAAGACAGGGGCGGCGGGGTCCTACGAGCAGTACTTC
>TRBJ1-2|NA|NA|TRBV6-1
CASSELGVVSLYTF
TGTGCCAGCAGTGAATTAGGCGTCGTTAGTCTCTACACCTTC
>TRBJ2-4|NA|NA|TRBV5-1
CASSAKRLGGAKNIQYF
TGCGCCAGCAGCGCGAAGAGACTAGGGGGAGCCAAAAACATTCAGTACTTC
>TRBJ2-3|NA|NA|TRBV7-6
CASSPRGTPSTDTQYF
TGTGCCAGCAGCCCCCGGGGTACCCCTAGCACAGATACGCAGTATTTT
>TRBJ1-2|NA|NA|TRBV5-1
CASSQVGQGGYTF
TGCGCCAGCAGCCAAGTCGGCCAGGGGGGCTACACCTTC
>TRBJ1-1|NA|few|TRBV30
CAWISIGTEAFF
TGTGCCTGGATTTCGATTGGGACTGAAGCTTTCTTT
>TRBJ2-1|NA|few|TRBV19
CASSIGPSSYNEQFF
TGTGCCAGTAGTATCGGTCCCAGCTCCTACAATGAGCAGTTCTTC
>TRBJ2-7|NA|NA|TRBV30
CAWSVRGRLVPYEQYF
TGTGCCTGGAGTGTTCGTGGCCGCCTAGTGCCCTACGAGCAGTACTTC
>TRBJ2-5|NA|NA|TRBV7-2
CASSLEGGGIGTQYF
TGTGCCAGCAGCTTAGAAGGGGGGGGGATCGGGACCCAGTACTTC
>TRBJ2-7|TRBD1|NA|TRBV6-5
CASSIDDRGPYEQYF
TGTGCCAGCAGCATCGACGACAGGGGGCCGTACGAGCAGTACTTC
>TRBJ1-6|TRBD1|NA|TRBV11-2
CASSGDRGSPLHF
TGTGCCAGCAGCGGGGACAGAGGATCACCCCTCCACTTT
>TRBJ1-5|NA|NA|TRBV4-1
CASSQLSPGPQHF
TGCGCCAGCAGCCAGCTGAGCCCGGGGCCCCAGCATTTT
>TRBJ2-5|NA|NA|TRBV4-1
CASSQDRGVGQETQYF
TGCGCCAGCAGCCAAGACAGGGGCGTTGGACAAGAGACCCAGTACTTC
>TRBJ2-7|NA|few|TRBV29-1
CSVEDLSSLGYEQYF
TGCAGCGTTGAAGATCTATCCAGTCTCGGCTACGAGCAGTACTTC
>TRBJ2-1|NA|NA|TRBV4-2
CASSQGGMNEQFF
TGTGCCAGCAGCCAGGGGGGTATGAATGAGCAGTTCTTC
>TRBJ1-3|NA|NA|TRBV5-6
CASSLASYISGNTIYF
TGTGCCAGCAGCTTGGCCAGCTATATCTCTGGAAACACCATATATTTT
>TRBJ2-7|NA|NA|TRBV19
CASRRMDGSYEQYF
TGTGCCAGTAGGAGGATGGACGGATCCTACGAGCAGTACTTC
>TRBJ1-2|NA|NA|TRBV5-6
CASSRSRMTGFYGYTF
TGTGCCAGCAGCCGATCCAGGATGACAGGCTTCTATGGCTACACCTTC
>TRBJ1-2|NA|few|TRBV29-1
CSVETPRATF
TGCAGCGTTGAAACACCACGGGCCACCTTC
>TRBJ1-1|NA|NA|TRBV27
CASSLRGAGATEAFF
TGTGCCAGCAGTTTGAGGGGGGCGGGGGCCACTGAAGCTTTCTTT
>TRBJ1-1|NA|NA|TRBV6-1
CASSMYRESEAFF
TGTGCCAGCAGTATGTATAGGGAGAGTGAAGCTTTCTTT
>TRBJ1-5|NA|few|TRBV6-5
CASTDGASNQPQHF
TGTGCCAGCACCGACGGGGCAAGCAATCAGCCCCAGCATTTT
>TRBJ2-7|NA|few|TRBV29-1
CSASNRDPQSEQYF
TGCAGCGCCTCGAACAGGGACCCACAGTCAGAGCAGTACTTC
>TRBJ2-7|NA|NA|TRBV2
CASSLLPGEGEQYF
TGTGCCAGCAGTCTTTTACCAGGGGAAGGCGAGCAGTACTTC
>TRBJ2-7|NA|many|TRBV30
CAWAEGAFSYEQYF
TGTGCCTGGGCCGAAGGAGCCTTCTCCTACGAGCAGTACTTC